This T cell receptor beta chain was documented in a study of cytomegalovirus exposure and HLA in healthy donors (dated by TCRdb to about 2017). With regard to the full study: An earlier analysis of around 600 of the donors reported 250 to 350 Gb of sequence data and roughly 100 million unique TCR beta sequences from around 200 million T cells. Around 320 gigabases of sequencing data and some 85 million unique TCR sequences were included in an early release covering over 600 HLA-typed donors. Of the roughly 400 genotyped donors, about 84% fell in the genetic ancestry cluster associated with self-reported Caucasian donors. The aim of the study was to test whether cataloging public T cell receptors could identify signatures of past pathogen exposure. Using immunosequencing, the study profiled T cell repertoires from 666 subjects and related those repertoires to cytomegalovirus serostatus. Along with the roughly 700-subject first cohort, a separate validation cohort of over a hundred different subjects was used. The study combined high-throughput TCR immunosequencing, statistical association of individual TCRs with disease status, and machine learning to predict cytomegalovirus infection status. In a later analysis, previously published TCR beta repertoires from 666 donors were re-analyzed and high-resolution HLA genotyping was added so that TCR occurrence patterns could be studied. Rather than drawing on any new phenotypic data, the later analysis identified candidate immune exposures from TCR beta sequences and the way those sequences occurred across donors. An earlier analysis of about 600 of the donors used high-throughput TCR beta sequencing to judge whether each TCR beta V gene segment behaved as functional or pseudogenic. Donor age, sex, ethnicity and CMV serostatus were compiled alongside the repertoire data. A later genetic analysis used genome-wide SNP genotypes for about 60% of the roughly 670 donors, treating that subset as a discovery cohort. Every repertoire in the discovery cohort had been generated on one and the same sequencing platform. Both class I and class II loci were covered by HLA typing, at four-digit resolution. Typing coverage varied by locus: 629-630 donors for A, B, C, DRB1 and DQB1; more than 500 for DQA1; around 610 for DPA1; 400 to 480 for DPB1. Roughly five DR-DQ haplotypes were treated as single units for association and clustering because of strong linkage in the cohort. Among under 450 genotyped donors of the cohort, an average of around 240,000 unique TCR beta nucleotide sequences were sequenced per donor, around 20% of them non-productive. The investigation overall reported the following: A later analysis found that TCR association rates varied across HLA loci, with DRB1 alleles showing the most associated TCRs and HLA-C alleles the fewest. The authors suggested that the approach could potentially be generalized to other disease states and immunological phenotypes. A cluster of highly shared sequence variants was judged likely to be a technical artifact of the sequencing pipeline. A later analysis found that HLA-associated TCR beta chains were more clonally expanded and had lower generation probabilities than equally common non-associated chains. In vitro tests confirmed that three of the cytomegalovirus-associated TCR beta chains recognize cytomegalovirus antigens. Strong co-occurrence of HLA alleles, especially DR and DQ, made assigning TCR associations to individual alleles difficult. Because HLA typing was missing for some donors at each locus, association tests included only the typed subset. A further reported finding was that TCR beta sequences accurately predicted the HLA-A and HLA-B alleles for most subjects in the first cohort. Most CMV-associated TCR beta chains appeared to be HLA-restricted in a later analysis, and the HLA associations seemed to be driven largely by CMV exposure. An earlier analysis of 450 to 750 of the donors showed that most TCR beta V segments appeared in productive rearrangements either about 87% or about 30% of the time, which broadly matched IMGT annotations. In a later analysis, several top co-occurrence clusters were reported to appear linked to parvovirus B19, influenza, CMV and Epstein-Barr virus. While some public TCRs were present in many individuals, most TCR sequences turned up only very rarely across donors. In a later genetic analysis, fewer N-insertions in productive TCRs were reported among donors in an Asian-associated ancestry cluster than the roughly 670-donor mean. The cohort was sequenced for TCR beta chains only, and without alpha or paired-chain data the features that could be detected were limited. Because counts were too low, more than 15 rarely observed V segments, including chromosome 9 orphons, were excluded from the earlier analysis of fewer than 650 of the donors. The classifier was reported to diagnose cytomegalovirus status with high specificity and sensitivity in both the original cohort and the validation cohort. Linkage disequilibrium might explain the correlated functional status among segregating V segments, but an unknown experimental factor could not be ruled out. Roughly uniform sequencing depth across donors was assumed in presence/absence analyses, although this assumption may not hold. CMV serostatus was the only immune exposure information available for the cohort. A later analysis associated around 16,000 TCR beta sequences with specific HLA alleles at a false discovery rate of 0.05. In a later genetic analysis, a missense DCLRE1C variant was associated with V-gene and J-gene trimming of TCR beta chains, and the association was replicated in an independent cohort. In the study, roughly 160 TCR beta chains were listed as associated with cytomegalovirus. The 87-base-pair reads could not distinguish some IMGT-functional V segments, including TRBV6-2 and TRBV6-3, so those segments were excluded.

Library creation used the immunoSEQ multiplex PCR assay. For the multiplex PCR, a mixture combining 60 forward primers for TCR Vbeta segments and 13 reverse primers for TCR Jbeta segments was used. Amplification of the CDR3 region of rearranged TCR beta genes was performed with a multiplex PCR assay on genomic DNA. The amplified TCR beta libraries were sequenced on the Illumina HiSeq System as 87-base-pair reads. The published analysis was carried out like this. A later analysis counted some 80 million unique TCR beta chains across the 550 to 800 repertoires, and 10 million to 12 million of these chains were shared by at least two donors. To remove PCR and sequencing errors, raw reads were error-corrected and collapsed into unique sequences using a nearest-neighbor algorithm that merged closely related sequences. To assign V, D and J gene segments, CDR3 sequences were aligned to IMGT reference sequences. For a sequence to be retained, a match of at least six nucleotides was required to both a V gene segment and a J gene segment. A rearrangement counted as productive if the CDR3 had no stop codons and remained in frame with V and J, and every other rearrangement counted as non-productive. Following IMGT convention, CDR3 was defined as the stretch from the second conserved V-encoded cysteine to the conserved J-encoded phenylalanine. Sequences without an unambiguous match to a single V gene segment were excluded from the earlier analysis of 450 to 750 of the donors. An earlier analysis of 587 of the donors called V segments functional above 56.7% productive rearrangements and segregating when the between-donor standard deviation exceeded 5%. A statistical classification framework was developed to diagnose cytomegalovirus status using the catalog of TCR beta chain sequences. V and J gene assignment, in a later analysis, came from comparing TCR nucleotide sequences with IMGT/GENE-DB human TR gene sequences. A later analysis assigned CDR3 sequences and most-parsimonious VDJ recombination scenarios with the TCRdist pipeline. In a later analysis, each TCR beta chain was defined by its CDR3 amino acid sequence together with its V-gene family, and reads without a unique V-gene family were excluded. In a later analysis, approximately 590 highly shared, low-generation-probability nucleotide sequences were removed to address suspected cross-contamination and a sequencing artifact. In a later analysis, a clonal expansion index was calculated for each public chain from normalized within-repertoire ranks of inferred template counts. In a later analysis, generation probabilities were computed using a VDJ recombination model fitted to out-of-frame rearrangements, and the results were checked against IGoR. In a later analysis, hypergeometric tests were used to score TCR-TCR, TCR-HLA and TCR-CMV co-occurrence, with a repertoire-size bias correction applied to TCR pairs. To estimate false discovery rates, a later analysis permuted the HLA or CMV assignments 20 times. A later analysis grouped co-occurring TCRs with DBSCAN, adding TCRdist sequence similarity when clustering within HLA-allele-positive subsets. Repertoires with fewer than 30,000 or more than 120,000 public chains were left out of co-occurrence clustering, as were five repertoires with anomalous nucleotide sharing. TCRdb carries this immuneACCESS record with in-frame sequences only. Its versions omit some clonotypes, under half of them owing to an unresolved V gene in the studies checked, with the rest unexplained. That table is the source of V, J and clone size, and D and trimming were worked out from the DNA. Counted in this sample were 150,000 to 200,000 clones; 60% to 80% of them appeared once. In total, the top ten clones hold 6% to 7% of the sample.

In total, roughly 670 healthy bone marrow donors made up the cohort. At the time of sampling, all cohort members were nominally healthy, though unrecorded immune exposures were likely present. The donor was CMV seropositive and was included in the group of 250 to 350 seropositive cohort members. A peripheral blood sample was provided by each donor, and peripheral blood mononuclear cells were used for TCR beta sequencing. Genomic DNA extraction from the blood cell samples was performed with the Qiagen DNeasy Blood Extraction Kit. CDR1 and CDR2, looked up from the germline V gene, are MDHEN and SYDVKM. Trimming costs V 3 bases and J 9 bases, and their ends lie 12 bases apart. Counted from cysteine to phenylalanine, this CDR3 has 14 amino acids. Only the CDR3 portion is preserved as DNA: 42 bases, with reading frame beginning at the first base. Turning to this clone: It lacks a known antigen. No base quality information exists; no much larger clone differs at one position.

The TCR sequence derives from a man aged 40-50 years in good health and CMV-seropositive. The sequenced sample consisted of PBMCs. The rearranged chain carries TRBV28 and TRBJ1-6; perhaps TRBD1 is the D gene, with 6 bases matching. This receptor carries the CDR3 CASSFGGAGSPLHF. Here is the DNA: TGTGCCAGCAGTTTCGGGGGGGCCGGTTCACCCCTCCACTTT.